A single sample is the source of the 15 T cell receptor beta chains below, sequenced in a study of T cells after yellow fever vaccination. In TCRdb, the 5' RACE reads were re-called with MiXCR into one record per CDR3 protein. The sample has about 550,000 distinct CDR3 sequences, 15% to 20% seen once; the top ten hold over 11%. The starting material was PBMCs, obtained 15 days after the yellow fever booster vaccination. Source of these receptors: a man under 40 who received the YFV17D yellow fever vaccine.

The chain joins TRBV24-1 to TRBJ2-3, with D hard to call. Germline CDR1 KGHDR, CDR2 SFDVKD. The V and J ends lost 4 bases and 6 bases respectively, with 13 bases between them. The CDR3 loop spans 14 amino acids. CDR3 region: CATSEGERSDTQYF. CDR3 nucleotides: TGTGCCACCAGTGAGGGTGAAAGATCCGATACGCAGTATTTT.

This chain connects TRBV20-1 to TRBJ2-3, with TRBD2 matching 12 bases. The V and J ends lost 6 bases and 2 bases, in that order; junction bases with no gene match: 6. Germline V gene sequence: CDR1 DFQATT, CDR2 SNEGSKA (reference sequence). The CDR3 spans 15 residues. CDR3 protein: CSAQRLAGVTDTQYF. The CDR3 DNA is TGCAGTGCCCAAAGACTAGCGGGAGTCACAGATACGCAGTATTTT.

V and J are TRBV4-3 and TRBJ2-7; 11 nucleotides match TRBD2. Germline V gene sequence: CDR1 LGHNA, CDR2 YSLEER. CDR3 length: 17 residues. Germline trimming cut 1 base from V and 3 bases from J; bases unmatched to any gene: 8. The CDR3 nucleotides are TGCGCCAGCAGCCAAGGGGTTAGCGGGAGGGGCGTCTACGAGCAGTACTTC. As protein: CASSQGVSGRGVYEQYF.

The table lists this clonotype with a few counts. Possible read error: a much larger clone is one base away. The chain joins TRBV6-5 to TRBJ2-6, with D hard to call. The germline V gene has CDR1 MNHEY and CDR2 SVGAGI. V lost 0 bases, J lost 2 bases, and 5 bases lay in between. The CDR3 sequence is 15 residues long. The CDR3 bases are TGTGCCAGCAGTTACTCGATTGCTGGGGCCAACGTCCTGACTTTC. Translated, it gives CASSYSIAGANVLTF.

This clonotype was observed a few times. The chain is built from TRBV3-1 and TRBJ2-7; D not certain. CDR3 length: 13 amino acids. Germline V gene sequence: CDR1 LGHDT, CDR2 YNNKEL (reference sequence). Trimming took 2 bases from V and 0 from J, leaving 5 bases between them. The CDR3 nucleotides read TGTGCCAGCAGCCAATTCAGCTCCTACGAGCAGTACTTC. It translates to CASSQFSSYEQYF.

This chain joins TRBV20-1 and TRBJ2-7; 7 nucleotides agree with TRBD2. CDR3 length: 15 residues. Trimming removed 4 bases from V and 8 bases from J; junction bases left unmatched: 17. From germline, CDR1 is DFQATT and CDR2 SNEGSKA (reference sequence). The CDR3 bases are TGCAGTGCTACACGTCCGGGACTACAAACGTACAAGCAGTACTTC. Its translation: CSATRPGLQTYKQYF.

This clonotype appeared a few times. The chain is built from TRBV29-1 and TRBJ1-1; D uncertain. The length of the CDR3 is 12 residues. Germline loops: CDR1 SQVTM, CDR2 ANQGSEA. V was pared by 5 bases and J by 4 bases, with 11 bases between. The CDR3: CSVRSGATEAFF. The CDR3 DNA reads TGCAGCGTTCGAAGCGGTGCCACTGAAGCTTTCTTT.

This chain links TRBV29-1 with TRBJ2-1; TRBD2 aligns across 8 bases. The CDR3 has 13 residues. The V segment lost 7 bases and the J segment 7 bases; nucleotides outside the gene matches: 9. Germline loops: CDR1 SQVTM, CDR2 ANQGSEA. The CDR3 DNA follows: TGCAGCGCCGGAGTAGCGGGACCGAATGAGCAGTTCTTC. As protein: CSAGVAGPNEQFF.

The V gene is TRBV7-2, the J gene TRBJ2-6; weak D call: TRBD2 (6 bases). V lost 5 bases and J lost 2, with 13 bases in between. CDR1 and CDR2 from the germline V gene are SGHTA and FQGNSA. CDR3 length: 16 residues. The CDR3 DNA is TGTGCCAGCAGCCGAGTCGCGGGGACTGGGGCCAACGTCCTGACTTTC. Its translation: CASSRVAGTGANVLTF.

With respect to this clonotype: The DNA is omitted, as the CDR3 cannot be located on it reliably, and the CDR3 follows TCRdb's listing. This rearrangement joins TRBV29-1 to TRBJ2-4; TRBD1, the table's D call, was not compared with the DNA. CDR1 SQVTM and CDR2 ANQGSEA come from the germline V gene. The CDR3 length is 15 residues, termini included. The CDR3 is CSVHASGQAKNIQYF.

The rearrangement joins TRBV5-6 to TRBJ2-5; D call uncertain. The CDR3 runs to 14 residues. V lost 6 bases, J lost 1 base, and 13 bases lay in between. Germline V gene lookup returns CDR1 SGHDT and CDR2 YYEEEE. In nucleotides, the CDR3 is TGTGCCAGCACCTCGTGGCTAACCCAAGAGACCCAGTACTTC. Its protein product is CASTSWLTQETQYF.

V usage is TRBV6-2 or TRBV6-3 and J usage is TRBJ2-1; tentatively, D is TRBD1 (6 bases). There are 13 residues in the CDR3. Germline V gene lookup returns CDR1 MNHEY and CDR2 SVGEGT. With 5 bases removed from V and 2 bases from J, the gap between germline ends came to 7 bases. The CDR3 protein is CASSQGTYNEQFF. The DNA for the CDR3 is TGTGCCAGCAGTCAGGGGACCTACAATGAGCAGTTCTTC.

This sequence joins TRBV28 and TRBJ2-2, with TRBD1 matching 7 bases. Per germline, CDR1 MDHEN and CDR2 SYDVKM. This CDR3 comprises 16 residues. After removal of 5 bases from V and 0 bases from J, the junction contained 6 bases not matched to a gene. In DNA, the CDR3 is TGTGCCAGCAGTCTAGGACAGGTCACGAACACCGGGGAGCTGTTTTTT. Translated: CASSLGQVTNTGELFF.

This clonotype was detected a few times. The V call is TRBV9, the J call TRBJ2-7; 7 nucleotides align to TRBD1. V dropped 2 bases and J dropped 0; count of bases not matched to a gene: 2. Germline CDR1 SGDLS, CDR2 YYNGEE. The CDR3 has 14 amino acids. The CDR3 sequence is CASSVGQTSYEQYF. For the CDR3, the DNA is TGTGCCAGCAGCGTGGGACAGACCTCCTACGAGCAGTACTTC.

The genes are TRBV10-3 and TRBJ2-1; the D gene is possibly TRBD1 (5 bases). This CDR3 has 15 residues. V was cut by 6 bases and J by 3 bases, with 15 bases left in between. CDR1 ENHRY and CDR2 SYGVKD come from the germline V gene. The CDR3 DNA reads TGTGCCATCAGCCGACAGCCTGACGTCTACAATGAGCAGTTCTTC. Translating it yields CAISRQPDVYNEQFF.